This T cell receptor (beta chain) was recorded in a study of early T cells in non-severe SARS-CoV-2 infection. As for the study in general: Sequencing was performed on bulk RNA from unsorted whole blood, leaving chains unpaired. The study, taken as a whole, reports: VDJdb matching favored anti-spike CD8 responses, missing private and CD4 specificities.

The table lists this clonotype with many counts. Its antigen is unidentified. cDNA molecules, individually, were tagged with unique molecular identifiers. TCRdb analysed the 5' RACE reads with MiXCR anew, one entry per CDR3 protein. The sample includes some 25,000 distinct CDR3 sequences, roughly 5.6% seen only once; the top ten take roughly 1%. CDR1 is SGHNT, CDR2 YENEEA, per germline. The length of the CDR3 is 13 residues. V lost 3 bases to trimming and J lost 9 bases, with 14 bases between them. The V call is TRBV11-3, the J call TRBJ1-1; D call uncertain. The source material was whole blood. This TCR was recovered from an adult who was a healthcare worker with PCR-confirmed SARS-CoV-2 infection or an uninfected control (not recorded which). The chain's CDR3 is CASSLGQRFQAFF. CDR3 bases: TGTGCCAGCAGCTTGGGCCAGCGTTTTCAAGCTTTCTTT.